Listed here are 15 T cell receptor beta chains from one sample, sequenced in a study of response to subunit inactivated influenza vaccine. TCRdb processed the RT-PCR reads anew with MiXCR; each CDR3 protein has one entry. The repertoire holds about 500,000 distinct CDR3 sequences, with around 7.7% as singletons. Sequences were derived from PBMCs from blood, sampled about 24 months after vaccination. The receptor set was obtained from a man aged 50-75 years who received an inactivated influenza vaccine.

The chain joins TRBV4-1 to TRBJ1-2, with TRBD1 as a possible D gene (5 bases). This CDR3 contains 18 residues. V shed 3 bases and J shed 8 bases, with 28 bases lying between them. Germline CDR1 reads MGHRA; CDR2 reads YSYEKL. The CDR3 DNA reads TGCGCCAGCAGCCATAAACCTCGGGAGACCCTGGGGGAGTACGGCTACACCTTC. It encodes CASSHKPRETLGEYGYTF.

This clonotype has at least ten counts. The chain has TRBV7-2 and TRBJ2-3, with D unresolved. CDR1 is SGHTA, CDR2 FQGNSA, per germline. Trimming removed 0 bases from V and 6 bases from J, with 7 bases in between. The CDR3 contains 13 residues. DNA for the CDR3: TGTGCCAGCAGCTTAGCGGTGCGTGATACGCAGTATTTT. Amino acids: CASSLAVRDTQYF.

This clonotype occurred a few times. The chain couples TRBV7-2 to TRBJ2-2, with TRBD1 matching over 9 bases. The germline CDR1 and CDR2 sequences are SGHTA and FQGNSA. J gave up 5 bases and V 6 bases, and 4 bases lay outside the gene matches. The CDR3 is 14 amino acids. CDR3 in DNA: TGTGCCAGCAGTCCCGGGACAGGGACCGGGGAGCTGTTTTTT. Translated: CASSPGTGTGELFF.

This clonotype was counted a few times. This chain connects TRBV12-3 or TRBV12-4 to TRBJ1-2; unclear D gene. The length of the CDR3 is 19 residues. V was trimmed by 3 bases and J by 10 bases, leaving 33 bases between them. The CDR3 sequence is CASSFVAGILSLQPGYYTF. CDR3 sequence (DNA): TGTGCCAGCAGTTTCGTTGCAGGTATTTTGTCGTTACAACCCGGGTACTACACCTTC.

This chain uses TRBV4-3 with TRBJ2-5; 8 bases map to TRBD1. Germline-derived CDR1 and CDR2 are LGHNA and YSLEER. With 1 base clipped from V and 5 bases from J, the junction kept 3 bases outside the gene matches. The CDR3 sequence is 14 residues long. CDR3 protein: CASSQGTGSETQYF. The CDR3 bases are TGCGCCAGCAGCCAAGGGACAGGGTCGGAGACCCAGTACTTC.

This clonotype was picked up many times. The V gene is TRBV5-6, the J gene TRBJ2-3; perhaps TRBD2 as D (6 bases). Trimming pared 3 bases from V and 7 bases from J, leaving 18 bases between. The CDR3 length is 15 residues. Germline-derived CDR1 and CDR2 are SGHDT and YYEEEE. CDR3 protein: CASSSELARLNTQYF. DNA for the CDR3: TGTGCCAGCAGCTCAGAGCTAGCGAGACTTAATACGCAGTATTTT.

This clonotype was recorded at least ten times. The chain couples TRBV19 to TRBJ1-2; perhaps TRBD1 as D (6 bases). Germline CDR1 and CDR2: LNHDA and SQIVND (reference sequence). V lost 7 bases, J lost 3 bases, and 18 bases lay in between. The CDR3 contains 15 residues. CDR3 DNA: TGTGCCAGTACTATCGATGGGGGCAGGGACTATGGCTACACCTTC. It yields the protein CASTIDGGRDYGYTF.

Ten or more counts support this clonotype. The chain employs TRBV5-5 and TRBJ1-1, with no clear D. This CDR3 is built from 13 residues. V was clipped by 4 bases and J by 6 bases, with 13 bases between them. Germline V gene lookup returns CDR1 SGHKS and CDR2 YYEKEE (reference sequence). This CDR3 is CASSPEGLSEAFF. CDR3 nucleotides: TGTGCCAGCAGCCCCGAAGGTCTCTCTGAAGCTTTCTTT.

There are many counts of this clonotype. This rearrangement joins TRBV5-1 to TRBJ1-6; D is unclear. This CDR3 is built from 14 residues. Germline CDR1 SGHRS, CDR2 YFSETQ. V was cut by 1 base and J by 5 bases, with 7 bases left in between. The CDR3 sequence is CASSLRQNNSPLHF. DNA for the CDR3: TGCGCCAGCAGCTTGCGGCAGAATAATTCACCCCTCCACTTT.

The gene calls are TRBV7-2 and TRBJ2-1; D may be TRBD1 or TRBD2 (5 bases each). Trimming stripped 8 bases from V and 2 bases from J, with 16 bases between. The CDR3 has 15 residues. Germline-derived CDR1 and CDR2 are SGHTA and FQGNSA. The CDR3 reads CASGAPSGPYNEQFF. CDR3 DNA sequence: TGTGCCAGCGGGGCCCCTTCGGGGCCCTACAATGAGCAGTTCTTC.

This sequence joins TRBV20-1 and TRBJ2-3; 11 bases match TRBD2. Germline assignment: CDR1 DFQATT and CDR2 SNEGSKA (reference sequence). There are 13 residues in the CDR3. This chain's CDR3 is CSPTSGRPDTQYF. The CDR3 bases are TGCAGCCCCACTAGCGGGAGACCTGATACGCAGTATTTT.

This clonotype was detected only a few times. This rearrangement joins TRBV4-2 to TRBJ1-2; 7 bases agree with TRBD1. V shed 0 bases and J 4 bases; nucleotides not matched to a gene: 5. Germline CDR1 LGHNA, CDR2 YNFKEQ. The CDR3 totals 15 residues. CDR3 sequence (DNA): TGTGCCAGCAGCCAAGATTCAGCAGGGGGCTATGGCTACACCTTC. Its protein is CASSQDSAGGYGYTF.

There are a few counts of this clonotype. The CDR3 region is CASSRWTGTETQYF. CDR3 DNA: TGCGCCAGCAGCCGATGGACAGGGACAGAGACCCAGTACTTC. The rearrangement uses TRBV5-1 and TRBJ2-5; 8 bases line up with TRBD1. CDR3 length: 14 amino acids. The junction had 6 bases not matched to a gene; V was cut back by 4 bases and J by 4 bases. The germline V gene encodes CDR1 SGHRS and CDR2 YFSETQ.

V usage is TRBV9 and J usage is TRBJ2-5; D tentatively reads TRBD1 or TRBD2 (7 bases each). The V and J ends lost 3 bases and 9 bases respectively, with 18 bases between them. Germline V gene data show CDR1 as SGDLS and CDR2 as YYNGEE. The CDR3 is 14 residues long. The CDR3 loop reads CASSAGQAGEAQYF. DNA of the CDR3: TGTGCCAGCAGCGCTGGACAGGCGGGAGAAGCCCAGTACTTC. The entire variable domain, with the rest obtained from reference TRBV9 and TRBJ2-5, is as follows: DSGVTQTPKHLITATGQRVTLRCSPRSGDLSVYWYQQSLDQGLQFLIQYYNGEERAKGNILERFSAQQFPDLHSELNLSSLELGDSALYFCASSAGQAGEAQYFGPGTRLLVL.

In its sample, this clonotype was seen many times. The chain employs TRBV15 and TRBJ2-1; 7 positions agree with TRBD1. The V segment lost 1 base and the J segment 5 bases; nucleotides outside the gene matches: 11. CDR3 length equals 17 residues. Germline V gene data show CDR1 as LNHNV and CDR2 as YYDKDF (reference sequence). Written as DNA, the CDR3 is TGTGCCACCAGCAGAGTACCTAGGAGACAGGGAAACAATGAGCAGTTCTTC. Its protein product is CATSRVPRRQGNNEQFF. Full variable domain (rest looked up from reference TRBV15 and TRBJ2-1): DAMVIQNPRYQVTQFGKPVTLSCSQTLNHNVMYWYQQKSSQAPKLLFHYYDKDFNNEADTPDNFQSRRPNTSFCFLDIRSPGLGDTAMYLCATSRVPRRQGNNEQFFGPGTRLTVL.